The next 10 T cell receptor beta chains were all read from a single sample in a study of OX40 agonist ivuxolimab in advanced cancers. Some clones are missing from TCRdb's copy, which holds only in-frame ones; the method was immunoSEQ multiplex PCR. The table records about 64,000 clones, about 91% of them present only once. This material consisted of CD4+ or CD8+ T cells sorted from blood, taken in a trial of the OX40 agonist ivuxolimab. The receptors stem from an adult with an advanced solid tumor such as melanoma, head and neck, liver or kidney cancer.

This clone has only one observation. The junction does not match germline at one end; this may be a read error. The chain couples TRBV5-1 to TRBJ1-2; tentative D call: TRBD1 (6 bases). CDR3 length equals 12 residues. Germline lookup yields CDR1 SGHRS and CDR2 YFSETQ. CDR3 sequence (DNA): TGTGCCAGCAGCCTACGGACAGAAGGCTACACCTTC. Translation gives CASSLRTEGYTF.

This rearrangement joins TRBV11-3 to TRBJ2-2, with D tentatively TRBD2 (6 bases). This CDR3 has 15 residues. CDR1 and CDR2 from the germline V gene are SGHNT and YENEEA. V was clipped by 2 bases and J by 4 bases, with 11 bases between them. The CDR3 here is CASSLSGTSTGELFF. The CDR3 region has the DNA TGTGCCAGCAGCTTAAGTGGGACTTCCACCGGGGAGCTGTTTTTT. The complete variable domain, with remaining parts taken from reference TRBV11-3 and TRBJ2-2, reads EAGVVQSPRYKIIEKKQPVAFWCNPISGHNTLYWYLQNLGQGPELLIRYENEEAVDDSQLPKDRFSAERLKGVDSTLKIQPAELGDSAVYLCASSLSGTSTGELFFGEGSRLTVL.

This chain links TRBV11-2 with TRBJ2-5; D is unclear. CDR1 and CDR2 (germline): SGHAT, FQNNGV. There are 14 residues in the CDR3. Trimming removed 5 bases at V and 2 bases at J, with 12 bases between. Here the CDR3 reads CASSSGIPQETQYF. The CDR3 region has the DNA TGTGCCAGCAGCAGTGGGATACCGCAAGAGACCCAGTACTTC.

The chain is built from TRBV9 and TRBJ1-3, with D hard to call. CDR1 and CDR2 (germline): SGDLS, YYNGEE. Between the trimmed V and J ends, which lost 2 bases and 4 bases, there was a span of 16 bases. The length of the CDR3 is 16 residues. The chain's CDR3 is CASSVTAESGGNTIYF. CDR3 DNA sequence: TGTGCCAGCAGCGTCACAGCAGAATCGGGGGGAAACACCATATATTTT.

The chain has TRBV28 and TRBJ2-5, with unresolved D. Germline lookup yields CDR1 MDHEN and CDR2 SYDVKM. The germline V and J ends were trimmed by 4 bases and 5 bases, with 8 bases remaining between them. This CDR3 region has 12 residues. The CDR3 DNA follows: TGTGCCAGCAGTTCTGACTGGGAGACCCAGTACTTC. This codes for CASSSDWETQYF.

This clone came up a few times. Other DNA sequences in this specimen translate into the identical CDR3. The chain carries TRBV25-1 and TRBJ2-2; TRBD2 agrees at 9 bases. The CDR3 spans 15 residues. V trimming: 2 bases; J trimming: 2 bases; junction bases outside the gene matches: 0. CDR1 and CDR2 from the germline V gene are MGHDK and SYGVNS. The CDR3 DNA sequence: TGTGCCAGCAGTGAACTAGCGGGAAACACCGGGGAGCTGTTTTTT. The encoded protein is CASSELAGNTGELFF.

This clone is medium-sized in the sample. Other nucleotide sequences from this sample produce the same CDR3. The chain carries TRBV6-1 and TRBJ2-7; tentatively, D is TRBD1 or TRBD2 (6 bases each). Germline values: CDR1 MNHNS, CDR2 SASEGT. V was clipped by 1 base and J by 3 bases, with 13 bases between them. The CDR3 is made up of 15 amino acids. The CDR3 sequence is CASSEDGGSYYEQYF. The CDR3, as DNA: TGTGCCAGCAGTGAAGACGGGGGCTCCTACTACGAGCAGTACTTC.

The CDR3: CASSSNTYEQYF. The DNA for the CDR3 is TGTGCCAGCAGCTCTAACACCTACGAGCAGTACTTC. The chain has TRBV7-2 and TRBJ2-7, with D uncertain. The germline gives CDR1 SGHTA, CDR2 FQGNSA. There are 12 residues in the CDR3. Trimming took 4 bases from V and 2 from J, leaving 6 bases between them. Combining the CDR3 with reference TRBV7-2 and TRBJ2-7 gives the whole variable domain GAGVSQSPSNKVTEKGKDVELRCDPISGHTALYWYRQSLGQGLEFLIYFQGNSAPDKSGLPSDRFSAERTGGSVSTLTIQRTQQEDSAVYLCASSSNTYEQYFGPGTRLTVT.

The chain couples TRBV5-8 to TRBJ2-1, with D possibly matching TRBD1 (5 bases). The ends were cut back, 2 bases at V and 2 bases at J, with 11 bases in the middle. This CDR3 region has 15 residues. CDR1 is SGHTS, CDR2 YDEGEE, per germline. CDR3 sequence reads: CASSLNRSPYNEQFF. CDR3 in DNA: TGTGCCAGCAGCTTAAACAGGAGCCCCTACAATGAGCAGTTCTTC. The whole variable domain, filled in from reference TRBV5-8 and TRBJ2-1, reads EAGVTQSPTHLIKTRGQQATLRCSPISGHTSVYWYQQALGLGLQFLLWYDEGEERNRGNFPPRFSGRQFPNYSSELNVNALELEDSALYLCASSLNRSPYNEQFFGPGTRLTVL.

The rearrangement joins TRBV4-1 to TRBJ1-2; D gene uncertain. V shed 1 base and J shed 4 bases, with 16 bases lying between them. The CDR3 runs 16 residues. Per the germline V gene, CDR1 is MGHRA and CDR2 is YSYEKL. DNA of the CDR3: TGCGCCAGCAGCCAAGCTTTATCGGGGATCAGCTATGGCTACACCTTC. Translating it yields CASSQALSGISYGYTF.